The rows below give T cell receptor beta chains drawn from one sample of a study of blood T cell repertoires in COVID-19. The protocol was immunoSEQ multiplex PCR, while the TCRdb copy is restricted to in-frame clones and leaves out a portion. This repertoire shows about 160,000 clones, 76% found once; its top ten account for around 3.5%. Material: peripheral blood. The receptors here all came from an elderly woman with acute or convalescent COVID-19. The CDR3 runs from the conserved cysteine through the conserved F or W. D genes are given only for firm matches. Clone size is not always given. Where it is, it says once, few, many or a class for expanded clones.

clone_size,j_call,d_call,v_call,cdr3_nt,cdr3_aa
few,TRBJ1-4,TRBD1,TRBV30,TGTGCCTTGGGCGGGACAGGGAATAATGAAAAACTGTTTTTT,CALGGTGNNEKLFF
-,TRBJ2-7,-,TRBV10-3,TGTGCCATCAGTAATACTGGACTGAACGCCTTGTCCGAGCAGTACTTC,CAISNTGLNALSEQYF
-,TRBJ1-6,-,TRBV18,TGTGCCAGCTCGCACAACCCCGGGTTCGATTCACCCCTCCACTTT,CASSHNPGFDSPLHF
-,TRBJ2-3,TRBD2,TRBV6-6,TGTGCCAGCAGTCAGACTAGCGGAACGATTAATACGCAGTATTTT,CASSQTSGTINTQYF
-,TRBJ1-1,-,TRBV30,TGTGCCTGGAGTCGGGAGTCTGAAGCTTTCTTT,CAWSRESEAFF
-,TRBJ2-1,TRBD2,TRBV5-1,TGCGCCAGCAGCTTGGGGGGTAGCGGGAGGGCCGGGAATGAGCAGTTCTTC,CASSLGGSGRAGNEQFF
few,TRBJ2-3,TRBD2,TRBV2,TGTGCCAGCAGCCTACTAGCGGGGAGCACAGATACGCAGTATTTT,CASSLLAGSTDTQYF
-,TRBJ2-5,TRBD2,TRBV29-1,TGCAGCGTTGTCCCCCAACTAGCGGGGGGGAGAGAGACCCAGTACTTC,CSVVPQLAGGRETQYF
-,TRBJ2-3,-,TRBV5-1,TGCGCCAGCAAGGACTCGATCACAGATACGCAGTATTTT,CASKDSITDTQYF
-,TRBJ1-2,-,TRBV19,TGTGCCATCCAGCGAGAGGGCCCTTCTAACTATGGCTACACCTTC,CAIQREGPSNYGYTF
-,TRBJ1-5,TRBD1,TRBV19,TGTGCCAGTAGCCTGACAGGGTCTAGCAATCAGCCCCAGCATTTT,CASSLTGSSNQPQHF